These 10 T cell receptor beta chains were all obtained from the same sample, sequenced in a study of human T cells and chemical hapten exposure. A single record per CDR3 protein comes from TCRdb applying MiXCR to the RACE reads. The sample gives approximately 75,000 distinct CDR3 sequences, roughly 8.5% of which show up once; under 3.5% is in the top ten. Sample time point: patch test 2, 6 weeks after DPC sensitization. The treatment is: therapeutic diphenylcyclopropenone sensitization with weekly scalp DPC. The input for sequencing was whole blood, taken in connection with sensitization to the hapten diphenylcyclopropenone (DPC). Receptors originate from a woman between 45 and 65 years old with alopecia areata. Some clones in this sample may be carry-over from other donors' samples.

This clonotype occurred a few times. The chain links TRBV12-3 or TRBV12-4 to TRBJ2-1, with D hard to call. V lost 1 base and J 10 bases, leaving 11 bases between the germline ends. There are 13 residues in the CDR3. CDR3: CASSLGPAREQFF. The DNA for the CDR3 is TGTGCCAGCAGTTTAGGTCCGGCGAGGGAGCAGTTCTTC.

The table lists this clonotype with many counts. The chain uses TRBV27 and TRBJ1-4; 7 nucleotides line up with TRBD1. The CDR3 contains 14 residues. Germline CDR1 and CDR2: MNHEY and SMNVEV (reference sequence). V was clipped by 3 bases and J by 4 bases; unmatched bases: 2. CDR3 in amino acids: CASSFDRDNEKLFF. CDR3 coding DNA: TGTGCCAGCAGTTTTGACAGGGATAATGAAAAACTGTTTTTT.

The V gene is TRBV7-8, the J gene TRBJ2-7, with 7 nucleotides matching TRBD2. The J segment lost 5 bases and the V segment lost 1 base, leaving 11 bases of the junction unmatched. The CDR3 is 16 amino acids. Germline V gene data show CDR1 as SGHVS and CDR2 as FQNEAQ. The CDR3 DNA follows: TGTGCCAGCAGCTTAGTCGCTAGCGGAGGAGCAGACGAGCAGTACTTC. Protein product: CASSLVASGGADEQYF.

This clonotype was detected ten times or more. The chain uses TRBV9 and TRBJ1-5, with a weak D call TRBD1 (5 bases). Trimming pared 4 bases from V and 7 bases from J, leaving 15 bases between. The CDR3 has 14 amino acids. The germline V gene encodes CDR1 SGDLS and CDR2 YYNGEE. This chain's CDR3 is CASSPGGVQQPQHF. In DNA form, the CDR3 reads TGTGCCAGCAGCCCCGGGGGAGTCCAGCAGCCCCAGCATTTT.

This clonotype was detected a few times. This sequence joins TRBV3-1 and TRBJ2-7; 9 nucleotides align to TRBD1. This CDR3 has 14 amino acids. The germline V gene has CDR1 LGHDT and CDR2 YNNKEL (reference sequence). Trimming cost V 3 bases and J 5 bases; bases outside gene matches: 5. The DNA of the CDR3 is TGTGCCAGCAGCCAGGGGACAGGGTTAGACGAGCAGTACTTC. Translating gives CASSQGTGLDEQYF.

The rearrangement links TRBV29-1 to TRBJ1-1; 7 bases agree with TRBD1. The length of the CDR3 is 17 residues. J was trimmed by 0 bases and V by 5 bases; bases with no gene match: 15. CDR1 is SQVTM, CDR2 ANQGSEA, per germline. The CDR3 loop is CSVPRAGGIGMNTEAFF. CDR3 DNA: TGCAGCGTTCCCAGGGCAGGGGGAATTGGGATGAACACTGAAGCTTTCTTT.

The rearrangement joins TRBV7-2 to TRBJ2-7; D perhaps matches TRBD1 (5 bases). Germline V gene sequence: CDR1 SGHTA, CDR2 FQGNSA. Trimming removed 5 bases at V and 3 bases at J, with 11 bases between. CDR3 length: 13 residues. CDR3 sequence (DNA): TGTGCCAGCAGCCAATCGACAGACTACGAGCAGTACTTC. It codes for CASSQSTDYEQYF.

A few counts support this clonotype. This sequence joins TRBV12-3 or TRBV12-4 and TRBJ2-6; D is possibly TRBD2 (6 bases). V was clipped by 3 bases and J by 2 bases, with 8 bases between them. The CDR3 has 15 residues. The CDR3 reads CASSFGGAGANVLTF. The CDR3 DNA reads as TGTGCCAGCAGTTTTGGCGGGGCTGGGGCCAACGTCCTGACTTTC.

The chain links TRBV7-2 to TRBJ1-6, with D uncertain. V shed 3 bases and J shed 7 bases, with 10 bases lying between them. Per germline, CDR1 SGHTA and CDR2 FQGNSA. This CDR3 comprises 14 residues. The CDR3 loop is CASSFSRPNSPLHF. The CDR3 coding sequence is TGTGCCAGCAGCTTTAGTCGTCCGAATTCACCCCTCCACTTT.

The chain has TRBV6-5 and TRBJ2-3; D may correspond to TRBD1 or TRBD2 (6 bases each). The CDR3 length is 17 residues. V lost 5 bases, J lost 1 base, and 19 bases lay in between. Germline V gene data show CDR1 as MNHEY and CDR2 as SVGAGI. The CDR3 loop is CASSTFSGAVGTDTQYF. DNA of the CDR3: TGTGCCAGCAGTACCTTCTCGGGGGCTGTGGGCACAGATACGCAGTATTTT.